This passage covers 10 T cell receptor beta chains from one sample sequenced in a study of neurological immune-mediated disorders. TCRdb reprocessed the 5' RACE reads via MiXCR and lists one record per CDR3 protein. The sample holds tens of thousands of distinct CDR3 sequences, 10% seen once. Sequences were obtained from PBMCs. Receptors originate from a man aged 65 to 79 with HTLV-1-associated myelopathy (HAM/TSP).

This clonotype occurred many times. V usage is TRBV20-1 and J usage is TRBJ2-1; 13 nucleotides line up with TRBD2. Unmatched junction bases numbered 11, after V lost 5 bases and J lost 7 bases. The V gene's germline CDR1 is DFQATT and CDR2 SNEGSKA (reference sequence). CDR3 length: 16 amino acids. DNA for the CDR3: TGCAGTGCTCCGAAGCGGACTAGCGGGAGCCAAAATGAGCAGTTCTTC. It specifies CSAPKRTSGSQNEQFF.

This clonotype was seen ten or more times. Possible read error: a much larger clone is one base away. The chain combines TRBV7-2 with TRBJ2-1; no reliable D call. In germline, CDR1 is SGHTA, CDR2 FQGNSA. V lost 7 bases, J lost 4 bases, and 8 bases lay in between. The CDR3 extends over 12 amino acids. The CDR3 DNA follows: TGTGCCAGCAACTTCGGATACAATGAGCAGTTCTTC. Translating gives CASNFGYNEQFF.

This clonotype was observed many times. The chain recombines TRBV28 with TRBJ2-7; TRBD2 matches 8 bases. The CDR3 has 13 amino acids. Germline trimming cut 7 bases from V and 6 bases from J; bases unmatched to any gene: 8. From germline, CDR1 is MDHEN and CDR2 SYDVKM. The CDR3 DNA is TGTGCCAGCAAGGAGCCGGGAGGGGGCGAGCAGTACTTC. Translating it yields CASKEPGGGEQYF.

This clonotype was seen many times. CDR3 coding DNA: TGTGCCAGCATCGACGGAACAGAGGAGACCCAGTACTTC. This sequence encodes CASIDGTEETQYF. The gene calls are TRBV2 and TRBJ2-5; D is unresolved. In germline, CDR1 is SNHLY, CDR2 FYNNEI. V was pared by 7 bases and J by 5 bases, with 14 bases between. The CDR3 covers 13 residues.

This clonotype was observed at least ten times. The rearrangement links TRBV20-1 to TRBJ1-6; TRBD1 might be the D (6 bases). The CDR3 length is 15 residues. In germline, CDR1 is DFQATT, CDR2 SNEGSKA (reference sequence). V was trimmed by 2 bases and J by 6 bases, leaving 14 bases between them. CDR3 amino acids: CSARIGGQTNSPLHF. The CDR3 DNA reads as TGCAGTGCTAGAATCGGGGGACAAACTAATTCACCCCTCCACTTT.

This clonotype was picked up many times. J is TRBJ1-2 and V is TRBV6-6; D not certain. The CDR3 sequence is 14 residues long. CDR1 and CDR2 from the germline V gene are MNHNY and SVGAGI (reference sequence). V was trimmed by 4 bases and J by 2 bases, leaving 11 bases between them. The CDR3 reads CASSSLRSNYGYTF. The DNA of the CDR3 is TGTGCCAGCAGTTCCCTTAGATCAAACTATGGCTACACCTTC.

The J gene is TRBJ1-3, the V gene TRBV29-1; D uncertain. This CDR3 contains 13 residues. Between the trimmed V and J ends, which lost 6 bases and 4 bases, there was a span of 13 bases. Per the germline V gene, CDR1 is SQVTM and CDR2 is ANQGSEA. The CDR3 DNA reads TGCAGCGTCCTGGGTCTTCGGGGAAACACCATATATTTT. Translated: CSVLGLRGNTIYF.

This clonotype appeared many times. The rearrangement links TRBV20-1 to TRBJ2-1; D might be TRBD2 (6 bases). Germline V gene lookup returns CDR1 DFQATT and CDR2 SNEGSKA (reference sequence). This CDR3 spans 13 amino acids. V lost 6 bases to trimming and J lost 7 bases, with 16 bases between them. CDR3 loop: CSATPGLRNEQFF. The CDR3 DNA reads TGCAGTGCGACTCCGGGACTCCGAAATGAGCAGTTCTTC.

In this sample, this clonotype turned up many times. The chain carries TRBV4-3 and TRBJ2-5; 16 bases are shared with TRBD2. The V segment lost 1 base and the J segment 9 bases; nucleotides outside the gene matches: 8. Germline V gives CDR1 LGHNA, CDR2 YSLEER. This CDR3 has 17 residues. In DNA form, the CDR3 reads TGCGCCAGCAGCCAAGTTTGGGGGACTAGCGGGAGGGATTCCCAGTACTTC. Residues: CASSQVWGTSGRDSQYF.

Ten or more counts support this clonotype. The gene calls are TRBV7-9 and TRBJ2-7, with 9 bases matching TRBD1. From germline, CDR1 is SEHNR and CDR2 FQNEAQ (reference sequence). The CDR3 loop spans 13 amino acids. V lost 7 bases, J lost 5 bases, and 6 bases stayed unmatched. The CDR3 loop reads CASIEDRGNEQYF. CDR3 nucleotide sequence: TGTGCCAGCATCGAGGACAGGGGTAACGAGCAGTACTTC.